The present entry profiles one T cell receptor beta chain with its context. During active infection, Seattle patients enrolled and were then monitored through disease. Sequencing used immunoSEQ multiplex PCR; TCRdb keeps in-frame clones, though not all of them. The table has 84,000 or so clones, approximately 80% seen once; the top ten hold roughly 6.3%. This entry is derived from a study of blood T cell repertoires in COVID-19. Looking at the study overall: Researchers got acute and convalescent COVID-19 samples from the United States, Italy and Spain. Sources were T cells, B-cell-depleted T cells, or PBMCs; the material itself was cDNA or gDNA.

The CDR3 extends over 15 amino acids. Germline V gives CDR1 SGHAT, CDR2 FQNNGV. Losses at the gene ends were 1 base for V and 7 bases for J; bases not matched to a gene: 9. Sequencing used peripheral blood. The chain employs TRBV11-2 and TRBJ2-7, with TRBD2 matching over 8 bases. This clonotype was sampled from a man in his 70s with COVID-19, enrolled during active disease. This chain's CDR3 is CASSLGVAGGPEQYF. The CDR3 DNA reads as TGTGCCAGCAGCTTAGGTGTGGCGGGAGGTCCTGAGCAGTACTTC. Based on the CDR3 plus reference TRBV11-2 and TRBJ2-7, the full variable domain is EAGVAQSPRYKIIEKRQSVAFWCNPISGHATLYWYQQILGQGPKLLIQFQNNGVVDDSQLPKDRFSAERLKGVDSTLKIQPAKLEDSAVYLCASSLGVAGGPEQYFGPGTRLTVT.